These 19 T cell receptor beta chains were sequenced from one sample in a study of T cell responses to AZD1222 COVID-19 vaccine. Sequencing used immunoSEQ multiplex PCR; TCRdb keeps in-frame clones, though not all of them. This sample has nearly 95,000 clones, with around 87% found just once. Specimen: peripheral blood, collected on day 0 of AZD1222 vaccination. The receptors come from an adult in good health.

A few counts support this clone. The V and J genes are TRBV11-2 and TRBJ2-1; no firm D call. This CDR3 comprises 15 residues. Germline V gives CDR1 SGHAT, CDR2 FQNNGV. Trimming cost V 1 base and J 4 bases, with 11 bases left between them. The CDR3 DNA sequence: TGTGCCAGCAGCTTAGGCGCAATGGGGTACAATGAGCAGTTCTTC. It yields the protein CASSLGAMGYNEQFF. The full variable domain, with the rest looked up from reference TRBV11-2 and TRBJ2-1, is EAGVAQSPRYKIIEKRQSVAFWCNPISGHATLYWYQQILGQGPKLLIQFQNNGVVDDSQLPKDRFSAERLKGVDSTLKIQPAKLEDSAVYLCASSLGAMGYNEQFFGPGTRLTVL.

This rearrangement joins TRBV20-1 to TRBJ1-1; unclear D gene. This CDR3 region has 15 residues. The V gene lost 3 bases and the J gene lost 0 bases, with 14 bases spanning the gap. The germline gives CDR1 DFQATT, CDR2 SNEGSKA (reference sequence). This CDR3 is CSASISVVMNTEAFF. CDR3 nucleotide sequence: TGCAGTGCTAGTATCTCAGTCGTCATGAACACTGAAGCTTTCTTT.

The V and J genes are TRBV7-9 and TRBJ1-2, with D hard to call. Germline V gives CDR1 SEHNR, CDR2 FQNEAQ (reference sequence). Trimming stripped 1 base from V and 8 bases from J, with 11 bases between. This CDR3 comprises 13 residues. The CDR3 loop reads CASSLDLTRGYTF. The CDR3 coding sequence is TGTGCCAGCAGCTTAGATTTAACACGGGGCTACACCTTC.

In this sample, this clone turned up a few times. The chain recombines TRBV4-3 with TRBJ2-5, with 8 positions matching TRBD1. Losses at the gene ends were 2 bases for V and 4 bases for J; bases not matched to a gene: 3. Germline V gene lookup returns CDR1 LGHNA and CDR2 YSLEER. The CDR3 spans 14 residues. CDR3 coding DNA: TGCGCCAGCAGCCAAACAGGGGGAAGAGAGACCCAGTACTTC. It translates to CASSQTGGRETQYF.

This clone was seen only once. The CDR3 loop reads CASSEGPSSSYEQYF. The CDR3, as DNA: TGTGCCAGCAGCGAAGGGCCCTCAAGCTCCTACGAGCAGTACTTC. V and J are TRBV7-9 and TRBJ2-7; D unclear. The CDR3 has 15 residues. V was trimmed by 5 bases and J by 0 bases, leaving 14 bases between them. Per germline, CDR1 SEHNR and CDR2 FQNEAQ (reference sequence).

V usage is TRBV6-5 and J usage is TRBJ1-6, with 8 nucleotides matching TRBD1. Germline V CDR1 and CDR2: MNHEY, SVGAGI. J lost 6 bases, V lost 6 bases, and 7 bases had no gene match. This CDR3 region has 15 residues. CDR3 DNA: TGTGCCAGCAGGAAACAGGGGGTAGTTAATTCACCCCTCCACTTT. This encodes CASRKQGVVNSPLHF.

The J gene is TRBJ1-4, the V gene TRBV5-1; TRBD1 matches 7 bases. The CDR3 length is 16 residues. Germline values: CDR1 SGHRS, CDR2 YFSETQ. Trimming at V came to 0 bases and at J to 7 bases, leaving 9 bases not matched to a gene. CDR3 nucleotide sequence: TGCGCCAGCAGCTTGGGTGAGGGGGCCCCTGGTGAAAAACTGTTTTTT. This translates into CASSLGEGAPGEKLFF.

The rearrangement uses TRBV29-1 and TRBJ1-6; D possibly corresponds to TRBD1 (5 bases). The CDR3 has 13 amino acids. Germline V gene lookup returns CDR1 SQVTM and CDR2 ANQGSEA. V was shortened by 6 bases and J by 0 bases, with 6 bases between the two germline ends. CDR3: CSVGDSYNSPLHF. The CDR3 DNA follows: TGCAGCGTGGGGGACTCCTATAATTCACCCCTCCACTTT.

The chain has TRBV21-1 and TRBJ2-2; no DNA check was done on the table's D call, TRBD2. TRBV21-1 is noted as a pseudogene. The CDR3 has 15 amino acids. The CDR3 reads CASSAWRGGTGELFF. The CDR3 DNA is TGTGCCAGCAGCGCATGGAGGGGTGGAACCGGGGAGCTGTTTTTT.

The J gene is TRBJ2-1, the V gene TRBV5-6, with 7 bases fitting TRBD1. The CDR3 has 15 residues. V dropped 2 bases and J dropped 15; count of bases not matched to a gene: 17. Germline V gene sequence: CDR1 SGHDT, CDR2 YYEEEE. DNA of the CDR3: TGTGCCAGCAGCTTAGCCCGACAGGGAAGGGAAGTTGGGTTCTTC. It is translated as CASSLARQGREVGFF.

The chain recombines TRBV6-5 with TRBJ1-4, with TRBD1 as a possible D gene (6 bases). The CDR3 consists of 15 residues. V lost 6 bases and J 3 bases, leaving 14 bases between the germline ends. CDR1 and CDR2 from the germline V gene are MNHEY and SVGAGI. CDR3 amino acids: CASSPRGGPNEKLFF. The CDR3, as DNA: TGTGCCAGCAGCCCCCGCGGGGGGCCTAATGAAAAACTGTTTTTT.

Only a few counts were recorded for this clone. The CDR3 region is CASTRETEGGVYQPQHF. CDR3 in DNA: TGTGCCAGTACGAGGGAGACTGAAGGGGGTGTCTATCAGCCCCAGCATTTT. The chain couples TRBV19 to TRBJ1-5; tentatively, D is TRBD1 (6 bases). Germline V lookup: CDR1 LNHDA, CDR2 SQIVND (reference sequence). There are 17 residues in the CDR3. V was pared by 7 bases and J by 5 bases, with 24 bases between.

The chain carries TRBV6-4 and TRBJ2-2; possible D gene TRBD2, 6 bases. This CDR3 region has 14 residues. V was trimmed by 1 base and J by 6 bases, leaving 9 bases between them. Looked up from germline, CDR1 is MRHNA and CDR2 is SNTAGT. This chain's CDR3 is CASSDFPGAGELFF. The CDR3 region has the DNA TGTGCCAGCAGTGACTTTCCGGGGGCCGGGGAGCTGTTTTTT.

This clone was recorded only once. The chain employs TRBV5-1 and TRBJ1-3; D not certain. The germline V gene encodes CDR1 SGHRS and CDR2 YFSETQ. This CDR3 contains 14 residues. Trimming stripped 0 bases from V and 4 bases from J, with 8 bases between. CDR3 protein: CASSLGTEGNTIYF. As DNA, the CDR3 is TGCGCCAGCAGCTTGGGCACAGAAGGAAACACCATATATTTT. The full variable domain, completed using reference TRBV5-1 and TRBJ1-3, is KAGVTQTPRYLIKTRGQQVTLSCSPISGHRSVSWYQQTPGQGLQFLFEYFSETQRNKGNFPGRFSGRQFSNSRSEMNVSTLELGDSALYLCASSLGTEGNTIYFGEGSWLTVV.

The rearrangement joins TRBV2 to TRBJ2-1, with a tentative D call TRBD1 (6 bases). Between the trimmed V and J ends, which lost 5 bases and 9 bases, there was a span of 14 bases. The CDR3 loop spans 13 amino acids. Germline V lookup: CDR1 SNHLY, CDR2 FYNNEI. The CDR3 loop reads CASSPFGTSEQFF. The CDR3 DNA reads as TGTGCCAGCAGTCCCTTTGGGACATCTGAGCAGTTCTTC.

The rearrangement uses TRBV2 and TRBJ1-6, with 10 bases fitting TRBD1. J gave up 10 bases and V 6 bases, and 6 bases lay outside the gene matches. This CDR3 is 14 amino acids long. Germline lookup yields CDR1 SNHLY and CDR2 FYNNEI. The CDR3 coding sequence is TGTGCCAGCAGGCTGGGACAGGGGTTATCACCCCTCCACTTT. It encodes CASRLGQGLSPLHF.

This rearrangement joins TRBV28 to TRBJ1-2; no firm D call. CDR1 MDHEN and CDR2 SYDVKM come from the germline V gene. This CDR3 contains 12 residues. The ends were cut back, 7 bases at V and 7 bases at J, with 13 bases in the middle. CDR3 DNA sequence: TGTGCCAGCAAGTACGGGAGGGCTGGCTACACCTTC. This encodes CASKYGRAGYTF.

This clone was seen more than once but under ten times. The chain is built from TRBV19 and TRBJ1-5; no definite D call. The CDR3 totals 14 residues. Trimming shortened V by 5 bases and J by 9 bases, and 17 bases separated the two germline ends. The germline CDR1 and CDR2 sequences are LNHDA and SQIVND (reference sequence). Here the CDR3 reads CASSAYIGLGPQHF. The CDR3, as DNA: TGTGCCAGTAGTGCATACATCGGTTTGGGGCCCCAGCATTTT.

In this sample, this clone turned up once. The gene calls are TRBV3-1 (or the pseudogene TRBV3-2) and TRBJ2-5, with TRBD1 identical over 8 bases. The J segment lost 5 bases and the V segment lost 3 bases, leaving 8 bases of the junction unmatched. The V gene's germline CDR1 is LGHDT and CDR2 YNNKEL (reference sequence). The CDR3 length is 15 residues. The CDR3 region is CASSHHGQGTETQYF. DNA of the CDR3: TGTGCCAGCAGCCATCACGGACAGGGAACGGAGACCCAGTACTTC.